This TCR beta chain is drawn from a study of cytomegalovirus exposure and HLA in healthy donors. About the study: The Caucasian-associated ancestry cluster held roughly 84% of under 450 genotyped donors.

Researchers ran the PCR with 60 Vbeta and 13 Jbeta primers. The protocol was immunoSEQ multiplex PCR, while the TCRdb copy is restricted to in-frame clones and leaves out a portion. In the table there are approximately 120,000 clones, approximately 80% of which are singletons. The CDR3 spans 15 residues. Germline V CDR1 and CDR2: SEHNR, FQNEAQ (reference sequence). J was trimmed by 8 bases and V by 1 base; bases with no gene match: 10. This chain uses TRBV7-9 with TRBJ1-2; TRBD1 matches at 7 bases. The TCR was taken from a man aged 35 to 55 in good health and CMV-seropositive. Sequencing input: PBMCs. The CDR3 region has the DNA TGTGCCAGCAGCTTAGGACAGGGAGAGTGGGGAGGCTACACCTTC. Its translation is CASSLGQGEWGGYTF.